The 6 T cell receptor beta chains in this list originate from one sample, sequenced in a study of sequential checkpoint blockade in melanoma (dated by TCRdb to the late 2010s). The library was produced with the immunoSEQ multiplex PCR assay. TCRdb re-hosts the immuneACCESS table, in-frame sequences only. Its copies lack some clones; in the studies checked, an unresolved V gene accounts for under half of them, and the cause for the rest is not known. For this sample there are about 7,900 clones; about a quarter appear just once. The top ten hold less than 6.5% of the sample. The meaning of the sample's treatment or condition label: randomized to nivolumab then ipilimumab (arm A) or the reverse (arm B). Sequencing was performed on tumor tissue (inferred from file names), taken from a patient given nivolumab and ipilimumab in sequence. The receptors derive from a human donor with melanoma.

A few counts support this clone. The V and J genes are TRBV6-8 and TRBJ1-5; TRBD1 agrees at 9 bases. CDR1 and CDR2 (germline): MNHGY, SAAAGT. The J segment lost 6 bases and the V segment lost 6 bases, leaving 6 bases of the junction unmatched. The CDR3 length is 14 residues. The CDR3 here is CASSDRGAGQPQHF. The CDR3 DNA sequence: TGTGCCAGCAGCGACAGGGGGGCCGGTCAGCCCCAGCATTTT.

This clone was counted ten times or more. The V and J genes are TRBV11-3 and TRBJ2-6, with a possible D match to TRBD2 (5 bases). The V gene's germline CDR1 is SGHNT and CDR2 YENEEA. This CDR3 is built from 16 residues. The V end lost 4 bases, the J end lost 0 bases, and 10 bases lay between the germline ends. The CDR3 DNA reads TGTGCCAGCAGCTCCGGGGTGGGCTCTGGGGCCAACGTCCTGACTTTC. Its protein is CASSSGVGSGANVLTF.

This sequence joins TRBV29-1 and TRBJ2-3; 9 nucleotides match TRBD2. This CDR3 spans 14 amino acids. Trimming removed 7 bases from V and 1 base from J; junction bases left unmatched: 6. The germline gives CDR1 SQVTM, CDR2 ANQGSEA. CDR3 residues: CSGTRTSGTDTQYF. CDR3 coding DNA: TGCAGCGGCACCCGGACTAGCGGCACAGATACGCAGTATTTT.

Relative to its sample, this clone is medium-sized. The chain links TRBV11-3 to TRBJ2-7; D uncertain. The germline CDR1 and CDR2 sequences are SGHNT and YENEEA. Trimming left V 5 bases short and J 6 bases short, with 17 bases between. The CDR3 runs to 14 residues. This CDR3 is CASSPQPNSREQYF. For the CDR3, the DNA is TGTGCCAGCAGCCCACAGCCGAACAGTCGCGAGCAGTACTTC.

The V and J genes are TRBV5-1 and TRBJ2-7, with 7 bases fitting TRBD2. This CDR3 contains 15 residues. Per the germline V gene, CDR1 is SGHRS and CDR2 is YFSETQ. V lost 2 bases to trimming and J lost 1 base; unmatched junction nucleotides: 6. The CDR3 loop is CASSLGAGRSYEQYF. In nucleotides, the CDR3 is TGCGCCAGCAGCTTAGGAGCGGGGCGATCCTACGAGCAGTACTTC.

The rearrangement uses TRBV28 and TRBJ2-7; 9 nucleotides match TRBD2. The V and J ends lost 5 bases and 2 bases, in that order; junction bases with no gene match: 4. The CDR3 loop spans 14 amino acids. Germline CDR1 and CDR2: MDHEN and SYDVKM. The CDR3 loop is CASSLSGSTYEQYF. The CDR3 DNA sequence: TGTGCCAGCAGTCTTAGCGGGAGTACCTACGAGCAGTACTTC.